Sequencing of this T cell receptor (beta chain) was carried out in a study of long-term antiretroviral therapy in people with HIV (dated by TCRdb to 2021 to 2024). General notes on the study: The earliest samples were collected roughly a decade before the 2015 WHO recommendation for immediate ART, at a time when ART was usually postponed until CD4 counts fell. About 35% of the 30 participants with HIV were female. A retrospective serial study tested whether ART initiation and durable HIV suppression were associated with changes in peripheral blood TRB repertoire composition and diversity. No cross-contamination during QIAcube processing was shown when test extractions of a monoclonal T-cell line were performed alongside fewer than 40 polyclonal samples. A total of 192 cryopreserved PBMC samples were contributed to the cohort by 30 adults with confirmed HIV infection, with samples collected serially over a mean of approximately six years (range 1-12). Points the paper makes about the study in general: A significant increase in TRB diversity was found to be associated with ART initiation, although TRB diversity was observed to remain significantly below that of transplant donor controls even after long-term ART. Because pre-ART samples had limited cell numbers, profiling was done on unsorted PBMC rather than on sorted CD4+ and CD8+ T cells. Since PBMC availability was limited, sequencing covered only the TCR beta chain, with no alpha chain pairing. Expanded TRB clones identified before ART initiation dominated the repertoire across all time points, though the dominance fluctuated and decreased in many PLHIV after ART. Inferences about post-ART repertoire changes are limited because no data were available on ART adherence, viral resistance or therapy changes. Samples dated from about 2004 to 2017, and the ART regimens used may be less effective than current ones. CDR3 length ranges in HIV repertoires were narrower than in controls, and network structure suggested an antigen-experienced repertoire with only a slight naive shift after ART.

The immunoSEQ hsTCRB v3.0 assay was used at survey level resolution for TRB variable region sequencing. TRB sequencing targeted a depth of about 40,000-55,000 T-cell genomes per sample. TRB libraries were pooled and sequenced on an Illumina MiSeq using a v3 150-cycle kit. The source study handled its data this way. Repertoire analysis ran in R within a reproducible Nextflow workflow covering QC, data transformation and analysis. LymphoSeq2, an R package for AIRR-Seq data exploration, was used to implement custom analyses. A handful of samples yielding fewer than 5000 total TRB sequences were excluded, leaving approximately 200 analyzed HIV repertoires. Among the 200 or so HIV repertoires that were kept, around 60 were collected before ART initiation and 120 to 140 were collected after ART initiation. Each repertoire was downsampled to 5000 TRB nucleotide sequences, and summary statistics were averaged across 100 downsampling iterations. Only TRB sequences with CDR3 regions of at least seven amino acids were retained for analysis. A Shannon entropy-derived clonality score and the Gini coefficient were used to measure diversity. In the repertoire networks, any two of the top 5000 CDR3 amino acid sequences were connected whenever the two sequences differed by an edit distance of one. For TRB CDR3 amino acid sequences, GLIPH2 was used to predict antigen specificity groups and MHC restriction. CDR3 amino acid sequences were matched against VDJdb and McPAS-TCR to flag known CMV, EBV, HIV or tissue antigen associations. Pre-ART, post-ART and control groups were compared with Wilcoxon signed-rank tests and Holm-Bonferroni correction. This is the immuneACCESS table as TCRdb keeps it, with only in-frame sequences that have V and J called. A part of the clones is gone; compared with another copy, unresolved V genes explain less than half, and the rest is unexplained. The DNA gave D and trimming, while V, J and clone size come from that table. For this sample there are about 20,000 clones; approximately 80% appear just once. The ten largest clonotypes hold 8.8% of the sample.

To be included, a participant needed at least one PBMC sample from before ART initiation plus at least two post-ART samples. Treatment was received in the United States of America by all participants with HIV. Before DNA extraction, cryopreserved samples containing roughly 0.85-11 million PBMC were thawed and washed. At the time of the earliest PBMC sample for each participant with HIV, ages ranged from roughly 23 to 60 years. PBMC samples were contributed by each participant from 1-4 timepoints before ART initiation and 2-8 timepoints after ART initiation, with a median of 7 samples. Serial HIV viral load, CD4+ T-cell count, ART history and demographic data were obtained for every participant. Genomic DNA was extracted from unsorted PBMC with a Qiagen kit on a QIAcube, with processing performed in batches of 12 samples. With respect to this clone: What this receptor recognizes is not known. Base qualities are not provided; no much larger clone lies one nucleotide away.

The material sequenced was unsorted PBMCs, taken 1.2 years after starting antiretroviral therapy. This receptor was taken from a middle-aged woman with HIV.

The CDR3 protein is CASSLVPKTSGRPNSYNEQFF. At the DNA level, the sequence is TGTGCCAGCAGCTTAGTCCCGAAGACTAGCGGGAGGCCCAATTCTTACAATGAGCAGTTCTTC. The rearrangement combines TRBV12-1 with TRBJ2-1; the D call of TRBD2 is as the table states it, not checked on the DNA. TRBV12-1 is given as a pseudogene. Taken from cysteine to phenylalanine, the CDR3 has 21 residues. Here the CDR3 DNA is all that survives: 63 bases in frame from base 1.